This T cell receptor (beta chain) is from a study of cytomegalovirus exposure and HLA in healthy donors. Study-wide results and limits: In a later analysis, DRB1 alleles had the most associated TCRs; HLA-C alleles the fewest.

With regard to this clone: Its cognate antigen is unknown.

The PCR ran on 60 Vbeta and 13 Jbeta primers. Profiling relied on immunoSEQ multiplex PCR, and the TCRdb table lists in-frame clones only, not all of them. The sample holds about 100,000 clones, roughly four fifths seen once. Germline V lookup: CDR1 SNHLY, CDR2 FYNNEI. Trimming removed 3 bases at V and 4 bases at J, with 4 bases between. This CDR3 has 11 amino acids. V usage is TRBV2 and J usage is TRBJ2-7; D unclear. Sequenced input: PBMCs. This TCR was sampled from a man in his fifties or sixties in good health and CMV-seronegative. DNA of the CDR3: TGTGCCAGCAGTGAGAGATACGAGCAGTACTTC. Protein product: CASSERYEQYF.